Sequencing of this TCR beta chain was carried out in a study of T-cell memory formation after mild COVID-19. Study background: Clustering of TCRs was largely donor specific.

TCRdb re-called the 5' RACE reads through MiXCR, storing one row per CDR3 protein. The sample has fewer than 400,000 distinct CDR3 sequences; roughly 13% are singletons. Trimming took 3 bases from V and 2 from J, leaving 11 bases between them. Germline V lookup: CDR1 MDHEN, CDR2 SYDVKM. The CDR3 length is 15 residues. The source material was PBMCs or a T cell subset sorted from them (not recorded which). The clonotype comes from a man aged 18-30 years who had mild COVID-19 (a few samples of this study predate the infection). Cell type and time point are not known. The chain has TRBV28 and TRBJ2-1; D unresolved. CDR3 nucleotide sequence: TGTGCCAGCAGTTTTGAGTCAGCACCCTACAATGAGCAGTTCTTC. It encodes CASSFESAPYNEQFF.